These 26 T cell receptor beta chains were sequenced from one sample in a study of blood T cell repertoires in COVID-19. Data came from immunoSEQ multiplex PCR; TCRdb stores just in-frame clones and leaves some out. The sample has under 55,000 clones; around 80% are singletons. Sequencing used peripheral blood. The receptors derive from a human donor in a cohort sampled during active COVID-19.

V is TRBV6-5 and J is TRBJ2-1; 7 nucleotides line up with TRBD1. The CDR3 totals 13 residues. With 6 bases clipped from V and 14 bases from J, the junction kept 13 bases outside the gene matches. The V gene's germline CDR1 is MNHEY and CDR2 SVGAGI. The CDR3 nucleotides read TGTGCCAGCAGAGACAGGGATACACATGGGGAGTTCTTC. It specifies CASRDRDTHGEFF.

This sequence joins TRBV19 and TRBJ2-1, with TRBD1 identical over 8 bases. Germline CDR1 and CDR2: LNHDA and SQIVND (reference sequence). This CDR3 spans 17 amino acids. V trimming: 1 base; J trimming: 8 bases; junction bases outside the gene matches: 13. CDR3 amino acids: CASSIGPSGQGFYEQFF. CDR3 nucleotides: TGTGCCAGTAGTATAGGCCCTAGTGGACAGGGTTTCTATGAGCAGTTCTTC.

The chain is built from TRBV4-1 and TRBJ2-2; TRBD1 aligns across 9 bases. The CDR3 is 15 amino acids. Germline assignment: CDR1 MGHRA and CDR2 YSYEKL. The junction had 2 bases not matched to a gene; V was cut back by 1 base and J by 5 bases. The DNA of the CDR3 is TGCGCCAGCAGCCAAGGAGACAGGGGGACCGGGGAGCTGTTTTTT. Encoded protein: CASSQGDRGTGELFF.

The chain is built from TRBV19 and TRBJ1-3; a weak D match, TRBD1 (6 bases). The V end was cut by 6 bases, the J end by 0 bases, with 9 bases between. Germline-derived CDR1 and CDR2 are LNHDA and SQIVND (reference sequence). The length of the CDR3 is 14 residues. DNA of the CDR3: TGTGCCAGTAGGGGGACATACTCTGGAAACACCATATATTTT. It is translated as CASRGTYSGNTIYF.

The rearrangement joins TRBV5-4 to TRBJ1-1; D gene unclear. The CDR3 length is 15 residues. In germline, CDR1 is SGHNT, CDR2 YYREEE (reference sequence). Trimming shortened V by 0 bases and J by 1 base, and 10 bases separated the two germline ends. Here the CDR3 reads CASSLGGDGNTEAFF. In DNA, the CDR3 is TGTGCCAGCAGCTTGGGAGGTGACGGGAACACTGAAGCTTTCTTT. Supplemented by reference TRBV5-4 and TRBJ1-1, the full variable domain reads ETGVTQSPTHLIKTRGQQVTLRCSSQSGHNTVSWYQQALGQGPQFIFQYYREEENGRGNFPPRFSGLQFPNYSSELNVNALELDDSALYLCASSLGGDGNTEAFFGQGTRLTVV.

The chain recombines TRBV11-3 with TRBJ2-3, with 12 nucleotides matching TRBD1. Unmatched junction bases numbered 4, after V lost 2 bases and J lost 4 bases. Germline V gene sequence: CDR1 SGHNT, CDR2 YENEEA. The CDR3 sequence is 16 residues long. CDR3 nucleotide sequence: TGTGCCAGCAGCTTATCCGGGACAGGGGGCGCAGATACGCAGTATTTT. This translates into CASSLSGTGGADTQYF.

At least ten counts were recorded for this clone. This chain uses TRBV5-4 with TRBJ2-5; 8 bases are shared with TRBD2. This CDR3 contains 18 residues. Germline V CDR1 and CDR2: SGHNT, YYREEE (reference sequence). Unmatched junction bases numbered 15, after V lost 0 bases and J lost 5 bases. In DNA, the CDR3 is TGTGCCAGCAGCTTGGGGATAGCGGGAAGAGGGCAACGGGAGACCCAGTACTTC. The encoded protein is CASSLGIAGRGQRETQYF. Full variable domain (rest looked up from reference TRBV5-4 and TRBJ2-5): ETGVTQSPTHLIKTRGQQVTLRCSSQSGHNTVSWYQQALGQGPQFIFQYYREEENGRGNFPPRFSGLQFPNYSSELNVNALELDDSALYLCASSLGIAGRGQRETQYFGPGTRLLVL.

The gene calls are TRBV7-9 and TRBJ2-1, with 7 bases matching TRBD1. After removal of 4 bases from V and 1 base from J, the junction contained 4 bases not matched to a gene. This CDR3 is built from 15 residues. From germline, CDR1 is SEHNR and CDR2 FQNEAQ (reference sequence). CDR3 in amino acids: CASSYGQDSYNEQFF. In nucleotides, the CDR3 is TGTGCCAGCAGCTATGGACAGGATTCCTACAATGAGCAGTTCTTC.

This clone appeared a single time. The genes are TRBV24-1 and TRBJ2-5; D not resolved. The CDR3 has 11 residues. V shed 7 bases and J shed 4 bases, with 6 bases lying between them. Germline-derived CDR1 and CDR2 are KGHDR and SFDVKD. The CDR3 DNA sequence: TGTGCCACCAGCCTAGGAGAGACCCAGTACTTC. Translating gives CATSLGETQYF.

This clone has only a few counts. The J gene is TRBJ1-2, the V gene TRBV15, with unresolved D. The CDR3 has 14 residues. V lost 1 base and J 7 bases, leaving 13 bases between the germline ends. Germline V lookup: CDR1 LNHNV, CDR2 YYDKDF (reference sequence). CDR3 in amino acids: CATSRVGGRGGYTF. The DNA for the CDR3 is TGTGCCACCAGCAGAGTGGGAGGACGGGGTGGCTACACCTTC.

V and J are TRBV4-1 and TRBJ2-1, with TRBD2 matching 10 bases. CDR3 length equals 19 residues. V shed 3 bases, J shed 1 base, and the junction held 12 bases outside the gene matches. Germline V gives CDR1 MGHRA, CDR2 YSYEKL. CDR3 nucleotide sequence: TGCGCCAGCAGCCAGGGACAACCCGGACTAGCGGTATCCTACAATGAGCAGTTCTTC. The encoded protein is CASSQGQPGLAVSYNEQFF.

The CDR3 region is CASSFRTVGSPLHF. The DNA for the CDR3 is TGTGCCAGCAGTTTTAGGACAGTCGGTTCACCCCTCCACTTT. The chain combines TRBV28 with TRBJ1-6, with D possibly TRBD1 on 6 matching bases. The CDR3 has 14 amino acids. The V end was cut by 3 bases, the J end by 9 bases, with 12 bases between. Germline values: CDR1 MDHEN, CDR2 SYDVKM.

The V and J genes are TRBV3-1 (or the pseudogene TRBV3-2) and TRBJ1-4; perhaps TRBD1 as D (5 bases). The germline V and J ends were trimmed by 1 base and 8 bases, with 11 bases remaining between them. The CDR3 extends over 14 amino acids. Germline V gene sequence: CDR1 LGHDT, CDR2 YNNKEL (reference sequence). CDR3 in DNA: TGTGCCAGCAGCCAAGCCAGGGTGCGCGAAAAACTGTTTTTT. Its translation is CASSQARVREKLFF.

This chain joins TRBV12-5 and TRBJ2-6; 12 bases are shared with TRBD1. This CDR3 comprises 19 residues. Trimming removed 0 bases from V and 2 bases from J; junction bases left unmatched: 5. CDR1 is LGHNT, CDR2 FRNRAP, per germline. CDR3 residues: CASGLVQGQGAPGANVLTF. CDR3 coding DNA: TGTGCTAGTGGTTTGGTCCAGGGACAGGGGGCGCCTGGGGCCAACGTCCTGACTTTC.

This clone occurred a few times. The V gene is TRBV7-8, the J gene TRBJ2-5; 10 bases fit TRBD1. Germline values: CDR1 SGHVS, CDR2 FQNEAQ. V lost 7 bases to trimming and J lost 4 bases; unmatched junction nucleotides: 12. This CDR3 is built from 16 residues. The CDR3 DNA sequence: TGTGCCAGCACCAGAAGACAGACAGGGGGCCCAGAGACCCAGTACTTC. It encodes CASTRRQTGGPETQYF. The full variable domain, its missing parts supplied by reference TRBV7-8 and TRBJ2-5, is GAGVSQSPRYKVAKRGQDVALRCDPISGHVSLFWYQQALGQGPEFLTYFQNEAQLDKSGLPSDRFFAERPEGSVSTLKIQRTQQEDSAVYLCASTRRQTGGPETQYFGPGTRLLVL.

The chain links TRBV7-2 to TRBJ1-5; 8 bases fit TRBD1. The V and J ends lost 1 base and 7 bases, in that order; junction bases with no gene match: 6. The germline V gene encodes CDR1 SGHTA and CDR2 FQGNSA. The CDR3 has 15 amino acids. The CDR3 bases are TGTGCCAGCAGCTTAGAGGACAGGGTGGAACAGCCCCAGCATTTT. It codes for CASSLEDRVEQPQHF.

The chain has TRBV28 and TRBJ2-7; D is uncertain. The CDR3 loop spans 14 amino acids. Germline CDR1 and CDR2: MDHEN and SYDVKM. The V and J ends lost 2 bases and 3 bases respectively, with 11 bases between them. CDR3 DNA sequence: TGTGCCAGCAGTTTAGGTCAGTCAGGCTACGAGCAGTACTTC. Amino acids: CASSLGQSGYEQYF.

The chain links TRBV4-3 to TRBJ2-3; D might be TRBD2 (6 bases). The germline V gene has CDR1 LGHNA and CDR2 YSLEER. This CDR3 contains 16 residues. V was clipped by 1 base and J by 0 bases, with 11 bases between them. The CDR3 sequence: CASSQGAGLSTDTQYF. DNA for the CDR3: TGCGCCAGCAGCCAAGGCGCGGGACTCAGCACAGATACGCAGTATTTT.

This chain uses TRBV3-1 (or the pseudogene TRBV3-2) with TRBJ1-3; 7 positions match TRBD1. The CDR3 sequence is 15 residues long. Trimming at V came to 7 bases and at J to 2 bases, leaving 8 bases not matched to a gene. The germline V gene has CDR1 LGHDT and CDR2 YNNKEL (reference sequence). CDR3 nucleotide sequence: TGTGCCAGCACCGGGGACAGTTATCCTGGAAACACCATATATTTT. Residues: CASTGDSYPGNTIYF.

The chain combines TRBV18 with TRBJ2-3; 10 nucleotides align to TRBD2. The CDR3 loop spans 15 amino acids. CDR1 and CDR2 (germline): KGHSH, LQKENI. V shed 2 bases and J 3 bases; nucleotides not matched to a gene: 2. The CDR3 region is CASSPASGSTDTQYF. The CDR3 coding sequence is TGTGCCAGCTCACCAGCTAGCGGGAGTACAGATACGCAGTATTTT.

The chain is built from TRBV11-1 and TRBJ1-1, with D perhaps TRBD1 (6 bases). The CDR3 has 15 amino acids. From germline, CDR1 is SGHAT and CDR2 FQDESV (reference sequence). V gave up 2 bases and J gave up 0 bases, with 10 bases separating them. Here the CDR3 DNA reads TGTGCCAGCAGCTTAACGGACAGCATGAACACTGAAGCTTTCTTT. Translation: CASSLTDSMNTEAFF.

The rearrangement joins TRBV28 to TRBJ1-4, with 8 bases identical to TRBD1. The CDR3 loop spans 14 amino acids. J gave up 6 bases and V 7 bases, and 7 bases lay outside the gene matches. The germline gives CDR1 MDHEN, CDR2 SYDVKM. CDR3 nucleotides: TGTGCCAGCACCGCCGGGACAGGTGATGAAAAACTGTTTTTT. Residues: CASTAGTGDEKLFF. The entire variable domain, with the rest obtained from reference TRBV28 and TRBJ1-4, is as follows: DVKVTQSSRYLVKRTGEKVFLECVQDMDHENMFWYRQDPGLGLRLIYFSYDVKMKEKGDIPEGYSVSREKKERFSLILESASTNQTSMYLCASTAGTGDEKLFFGSGTQLSVL.

The V and J genes are TRBV14 and TRBJ2-1; 11 positions match TRBD2. Germline CDR1 is SGHDN and CDR2 is FVKESK. The length of the CDR3 is 13 residues. V trimming: 4 bases; J trimming: 9 bases; junction bases outside the gene matches: 2. In nucleotides, the CDR3 is TGTGCCAGCAGCCTGGGACTAGCGGTTGAGCAGTTCTTC. This encodes CASSLGLAVEQFF.

The rearrangement links TRBV9 to TRBJ2-4; 7 bases match TRBD2. The CDR3 has 13 residues. V shed 0 bases, J shed 7 bases, and the junction held 1 base outside the gene matches. Germline CDR1 is SGDLS and CDR2 is YYNGEE. CDR3 bases: TGTGCCAGCAGCGTAGGGGGAGGGAACATTCAGTACTTC. Encoded protein: CASSVGGGNIQYF.

This chain uses TRBV18 with TRBJ2-1; 11 bases line up with TRBD2. Looked up from germline, CDR1 is KGHSH and CDR2 is LQKENI. The CDR3 has 16 amino acids. The V gene end was trimmed by 1 base and the J gene end by 4 bases; junction bases not matched to a gene: 3. CDR3 protein: CASSPRLAGSYNEQFF. The CDR3 region has the DNA TGTGCCAGCTCACCACGACTAGCGGGGTCTTACAATGAGCAGTTCTTC. The full variable domain, rest sourced from reference TRBV18 and TRBJ2-1, is NAGVMQNPRHLVRRRGQEARLRCSPMKGHSHVYWYRQLPEEGLKFMVYLQKENIIDESGMPKERFSAEFPKEGPSILRIQQVVRGDSAAYFCASSPRLAGSYNEQFFGPGTRLTVL.

This sequence joins TRBV14 and TRBJ2-5; TRBD1 matches 9 bases. This CDR3 region has 16 residues. Germline CDR1 and CDR2: SGHDN and FVKESK. Germline trimming cut 5 bases from V and 7 bases from J; bases unmatched to any gene: 14. CDR3 in amino acids: CASSTPGQGIFWTQYF. CDR3 DNA: TGTGCCAGCAGCACACCGGGACAGGGAATTTTTTGGACCCAGTACTTC.